This entry lists 22 T cell receptor beta chains sequenced from one sample in a study of glioma-infiltrating T cells. Amplification of TCR alpha and beta CDR3 regions from RNA used iRepertoire nested multiplex PCR. A single record per CDR3 protein comes from TCRdb applying MiXCR to the multiplex PCR reads. The sample contains approximately 100,000 distinct CDR3 sequences, around 31% of which appear only once. Input material: glioma tissue, nonneoplastic brain tissue, or PBMCs (not recorded which). The receptors come from a human donor with low-grade glioma or glioblastoma, undergoing nonglioma brain surgery, or in good health (not recorded which).

The chain joins TRBV5-5 to TRBJ2-2; D is possibly TRBD2 (6 bases). CDR3 length equals 14 residues. Germline CDR1 is SGHKS and CDR2 is YYEKEE (reference sequence). Trimming removed 6 bases from V and 5 bases from J, with 14 bases in between. This chain's CDR3 is CASTFSGLTGELFF. The CDR3 bases are TGTGCCAGCACCTTTTCGGGACTGACCGGGGAGCTGTTTTTT.

This clonotype was picked up many times. The CDR3 spells CASIIMGGAEMNTEAFF. The CDR3 DNA sequence: TGTGCCAGCATAATAATGGGGGGGGCGGAAATGAACACTGAAGCTTTCTTT. V and J are TRBV28 and TRBJ1-1, with TRBD1 as a possible D gene (6 bases). With 7 bases removed from V and 0 bases from J, the gap between germline ends came to 21 bases. Germline CDR1 is MDHEN and CDR2 is SYDVKM. The CDR3 totals 17 residues.

As to this clonotype: A much larger clone lies one base from this, so it may be a read error. The V call is TRBV7-9, the J call TRBJ2-1; D unresolved. This CDR3 spans 12 amino acids. Germline-derived CDR1 and CDR2 are SEHNR and FQNEAQ (reference sequence). The CDR3 coding sequence is TGTACCAGCAGCTTAGAGGTGGGTGAGCAGTTCTTC. Amino acid sequence: CTSSLEVGEQFF.

This chain uses TRBV11-2 with TRBJ1-2, with D uncertain. CDR1 is SGHAT and CDR2 is FQNNGV in the germline V gene. The CDR3 contains 13 residues. Trimming removed 5 bases at V and 1 base at J, with 8 bases between. In DNA form, the CDR3 reads TGTGCCAGCAGCCGGGCGGTTAACTATGGCTACACCTTC. Translated: CASSRAVNYGYTF.

The sample holds a few counts of this clonotype. The chain couples TRBV4-2 to TRBJ2-3; weak D call: TRBD2 (5 bases). The CDR3 runs 18 residues. CDR1 is LGHNA, CDR2 YNFKEQ, per germline. V shed 1 base and J shed 6 bases, with 23 bases lying between them. CDR3: CASSQGDVALNPSDTQYF. Here the CDR3 DNA reads TGTGCCAGCAGCCAAGGTGACGTGGCCCTTAATCCTAGCGATACGCAGTATTTT.

This clonotype was recorded many times. The chain combines TRBV20-1 with TRBJ1-1, with no clear D. Germline CDR1 reads DFQATT; CDR2 reads SNEGSKA (reference sequence). V was pared by 3 bases and J by 1 base, with 12 bases between. The CDR3 spans 14 residues. CDR3 residues: CSASKPTRNTEAFF. CDR3 bases: TGCAGTGCTAGCAAGCCTACAAGGAACACTGAAGCTTTCTTT.

In this sample, this clonotype turned up many times. This chain joins TRBV27 and TRBJ2-3; 11 bases are shared with TRBD2. V shed 1 base, J shed 3 bases, and the junction held 6 bases outside the gene matches. CDR1 and CDR2 (germline): MNHEY, SMNVEV (reference sequence). The CDR3 has 17 amino acids. The CDR3 bases are TGTGCCAGCAGTTTATTTTCTAGCGGGGGGATAACAGATACGCAGTATTTT. This codes for CASSLFSSGGITDTQYF.

This clonotype was observed many times. CDR3 region: CASSTDRANYGYTF. The CDR3 DNA reads TGTGCCAGCAGTACGGACAGAGCTAACTATGGCTACACCTTC. The J gene is TRBJ1-2, the V gene TRBV28; possible D gene TRBD1, 6 bases. This CDR3 region has 14 residues. Between the trimmed V and J ends, which lost 5 bases and 0 bases, there was a span of 10 bases. Germline CDR1 reads MDHEN; CDR2 reads SYDVKM.

This clonotype was detected a few times. This chain links TRBV5-4 with TRBJ2-7; TRBD2 agrees at 14 bases. Germline V gene lookup returns CDR1 SGHNT and CDR2 YYREEE (reference sequence). This CDR3 comprises 13 residues. J was trimmed by 9 bases and V by 4 bases; bases with no gene match: 3. CDR3 DNA sequence: TGTGCCAGCAGCAGAGGACTAGCGGGGGGGCAGTACTTC. This encodes CASSRGLAGGQYF.

This clonotype was counted at least ten times. The V gene is TRBV14, the J gene TRBJ1-1; unclear D gene. CDR1 is SGHDN and CDR2 is FVKESK in the germline V gene. The germline V and J ends were trimmed by 0 bases and 0 bases, with 8 bases remaining between them. The CDR3 runs to 15 residues. The CDR3 spells CASSQERAVNTEAFF. The CDR3 nucleotides are TGTGCCAGCAGCCAAGAGAGGGCAGTGAACACTGAAGCTTTCTTT.

This clonotype has just a few counts. The V and J genes are TRBV20-1 and TRBJ2-1, with 8 positions matching TRBD2. CDR1 and CDR2 from the germline V gene are DFQATT and SNEGSKA (reference sequence). Losses at the gene ends were 3 bases for V and 3 bases for J; bases not matched to a gene: 13. This CDR3 region has 17 residues. The CDR3 DNA is TGCAGTGCTAGTGCCGGGACTAGTAGGTTAATCTACAATGAGCAGTTCTTC. Encoded protein: CSASAGTSRLIYNEQFF.

This sequence joins TRBV20-1 and TRBJ1-1; unclear D gene. The length of the CDR3 is 13 residues. Germline V gene lookup returns CDR1 DFQATT and CDR2 SNEGSKA (reference sequence). With 4 bases removed from V and 4 bases from J, the gap between germline ends came to 13 bases. Here the CDR3 reads CSANDMAGTEAFF. CDR3 DNA: TGCAGTGCTAACGACATGGCAGGCACTGAAGCTTTCTTT.

This clonotype has just a few counts. The rearrangement uses TRBV5-1 and TRBJ2-1, with 11 positions matching TRBD2. The CDR3 spans 16 residues. The ends lost 0 bases at V and 10 bases at J; junction bases unmatched: 9. CDR1 is SGHRS, CDR2 YFSETQ, per germline. CDR3 bases: TGCGCCAGCAGCTTGGACGGGACTAGCGGTCTCGAGGAGCAGTTCTTC. This gives the protein CASSLDGTSGLEEQFF.

The chain combines TRBV19 with TRBJ1-5; TRBD1 aligns across 11 bases. The CDR3 is 16 amino acids. V lost 5 bases and J lost 5; bases outside the gene matches: 8. CDR1 LNHDA and CDR2 SQIVND come from the germline V gene (reference sequence). The CDR3 sequence: CASSWAWDRGDQPQHF. The CDR3 coding sequence is TGTGCCAGTAGTTGGGCGTGGGACAGGGGGGATCAGCCCCAGCATTTT.

In this sample, this clonotype turned up many times. The chain employs TRBV27 and TRBJ2-7; TRBD1 matches at 8 bases. CDR1 and CDR2 from the germline V gene are MNHEY and SMNVEV (reference sequence). The CDR3 has 14 amino acids. V shed 4 bases and J 5 bases; nucleotides not matched to a gene: 7. This CDR3 reads CASSSGQAFHEQYF. DNA of the CDR3: TGTGCCAGCAGTTCGGGACAGGCTTTCCACGAGCAGTACTTC.

V and J are TRBV12-5 and TRBJ2-5, with D unresolved. The V gene's germline CDR1 is LGHNT and CDR2 FRNRAP. Trimming took 8 bases from V and 1 from J, leaving 14 bases between them. The CDR3 is 14 residues long. The CDR3 spells CASRPPDGQETQYF. In nucleotides, the CDR3 is TGTGCTAGTCGTCCTCCGGACGGCCAAGAGACCCAGTACTTC.

Many counts were recorded for this clonotype. This sequence joins TRBV7-2 and TRBJ1-1; D not resolved. V lost 3 bases and J 0 bases, leaving 2 bases between the germline ends. Germline-derived CDR1 and CDR2 are SGHTA and FQGNSA. The CDR3 sequence is 12 residues long. This CDR3 reads CASSLLNTEAFF. The CDR3 region has the DNA TGTGCCAGCAGCTTGTTGAACACTGAAGCTTTCTTT.

This clonotype has a count of ten or more. The J gene is TRBJ2-7, the V gene TRBV20-1; D may be TRBD1 (5 bases). This CDR3 has 14 residues. V lost 5 bases and J 2 bases, leaving 16 bases between the germline ends. In germline, CDR1 is DFQATT, CDR2 SNEGSKA (reference sequence). Here the CDR3 reads CSAQQAPRPYEQYF. The CDR3 coding sequence is TGCAGTGCTCAACAGGCCCCGAGGCCCTACGAGCAGTACTTC.

The chain has TRBV28 and TRBJ1-1; D uncertain. With 2 bases removed from V and 7 bases from J, the gap between germline ends came to 8 bases. The CDR3 has 12 residues. CDR1 MDHEN and CDR2 SYDVKM come from the germline V gene. DNA of the CDR3: TGTGCCAGCAGTTTACAGGCGGATGAAGCTTTCTTT. It yields the protein CASSLQADEAFF.

Many counts were recorded for this clonotype. The chain employs TRBV7-9 and TRBJ2-1; D gene unclear. V dropped 3 bases and J dropped 5 bases, with 8 bases sitting between them. The CDR3 covers 13 residues. CDR1 SEHNR and CDR2 FQNEAQ come from the germline V gene (reference sequence). As DNA, the CDR3 is TGTGCCAGCAGCTTGGACGTAGACAATGAGCAGTTCTTC. It yields the protein CASSLDVDNEQFF.

For this clonotype: One base away lies a much larger clone, so this may be a sequencing read error. The rearrangement uses TRBV28 and TRBJ1-5, with 9 positions matching TRBD1. The germline CDR1 and CDR2 sequences are MDHEN and SYDVKM. The CDR3 is 15 residues long. In DNA form, the CDR3 reads TGTGCCAGGAGTTCGGGACAGGGCGGTGGTCAGCCCCAGCATTTT. Protein: CARSSGQGGGQPQHF.

The gene calls are TRBV29-1 and TRBJ2-7; 8 nucleotides line up with TRBD1. CDR1 and CDR2 (germline): SQVTM, ANQGSEA. The CDR3 spans 14 residues. Trimming removed 5 bases from V and 0 bases from J; junction bases left unmatched: 6. The CDR3 sequence: CSVTRQGNSYEQYF. The DNA of the CDR3 is TGCAGCGTTACTCGACAGGGGAACTCCTACGAGCAGTACTTC.